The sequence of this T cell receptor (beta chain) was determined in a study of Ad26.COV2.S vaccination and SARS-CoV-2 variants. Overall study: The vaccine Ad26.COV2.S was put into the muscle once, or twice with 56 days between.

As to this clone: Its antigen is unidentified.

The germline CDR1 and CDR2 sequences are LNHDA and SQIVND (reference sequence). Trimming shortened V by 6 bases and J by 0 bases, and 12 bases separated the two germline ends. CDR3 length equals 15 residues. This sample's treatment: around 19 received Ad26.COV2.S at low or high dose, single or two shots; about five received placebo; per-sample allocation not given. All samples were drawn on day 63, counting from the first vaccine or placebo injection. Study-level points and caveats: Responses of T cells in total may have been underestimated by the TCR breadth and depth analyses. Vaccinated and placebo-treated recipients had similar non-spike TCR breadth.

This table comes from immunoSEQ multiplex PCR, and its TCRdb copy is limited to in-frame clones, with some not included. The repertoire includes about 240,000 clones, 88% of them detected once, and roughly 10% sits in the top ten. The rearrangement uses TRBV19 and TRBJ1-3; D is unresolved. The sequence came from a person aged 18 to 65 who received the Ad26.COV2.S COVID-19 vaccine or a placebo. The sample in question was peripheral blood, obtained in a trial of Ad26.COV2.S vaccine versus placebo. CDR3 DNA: TGTGCCAGTAGCAGACTAGGCAACTCTGGAAACACCATATATTTT. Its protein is CASSRLGNSGNTIYF.